A single T cell receptor (beta chain) is shown here with its context. Its specificity is not known. With 5 bases clipped from V and 3 bases from J, the junction kept 7 bases outside the gene matches. CDR3 length equals 16 residues. Germline CDR1 reads SGHVS; CDR2 reads FQNEAQ. This sample stems from a study of T cell responses to AZD1222 COVID-19 vaccine. Whole-study findings and limits: Compared with day 0, the breadth and depth of the Spike-specific TCR repertoire rose significantly after two doses of AZD1222. The study reported that nearly half of spike-specific TCRs target unmutated variant regions.

Here immunoSEQ multiplex PCR was the method, and the copy in TCRdb shows in-frame clones only, minus some. The sample holds about 100,000 clones, over 90% seen once. This TCR was recovered from an adult in good health. The V and J genes are TRBV7-8 and TRBJ1-4, with 9 bases lining up with TRBD1. The sequences come from peripheral blood, collected on day 0 of AZD1222 vaccination. The CDR3 region is CASSLGTGPPNEKLFF. The CDR3 DNA reads as TGTGCCAGCAGCCTAGGGACAGGGCCTCCTAATGAAAAACTGTTTTTT.